The T cell receptor beta chain described here comes from a study of human T cells and chemical hapten exposure. Germline values: CDR1 SGHDT, CDR2 YYEEEE. The CDR3 contains 15 residues. The germline V and J ends were trimmed by 2 bases and 2 bases, with 13 bases remaining between them. Broader study findings: TCRs exceeding 1 in 1000 frequency stayed unchanged with DPC sensitization.

TCRdb independently ran MiXCR on the 5' RACE reads; one entry per CDR3 protein. The table lists over 95,000 distinct CDR3 sequences, approximately 20% of them singletons, with about 3% in the top ten. In this sample, this clonotype turned up a few times. Its antigen is unidentified. The template was total RNA from unfractionated whole blood. The chain links TRBV5-6 to TRBJ2-5; D not resolved. The sequence was obtained from a human donor in good health. In DNA, the CDR3 is TGTGCCAGCAGCTTCCTGTTACAGAAACAAGAGACCCAGTACTTC. Amino acids: CASSFLLQKQETQYF.